This entry lists 25 T cell receptor beta chains sequenced from one sample in a study of T cell responses to AZD1222 COVID-19 vaccine (dated by TCRdb to 2020 to 2023). According to the study, the label for this sample's time point signals: baseline before first vaccination. The method behind the library was the immunoSEQ multiplex PCR assay. TCRdb limited this immuneACCESS table to in-frame rearrangements with V and J called. A share of clones is missing; checked studies link under half to unresolved V genes, and the rest is unexplained. A total of some 120,000 clones appear in this sample, about 86% of them only once. Jointly, the top ten make up 9% to 15% of the sample. The starting material was peripheral blood, obtained on day 0 of AZD1222 vaccination. These receptors were obtained from an adult in good health.

This clone was recorded once. The chain uses TRBV12-5 and TRBJ2-3; D unclear. The CDR3 consists of 16 residues. The germline V gene encodes CDR1 LGHNT and CDR2 FRNRAP. V gave up 0 bases and J gave up 0 bases, with 10 bases separating them. The CDR3 reads CASGLVLGASTDTQYF. The CDR3 region has the DNA TGTGCTAGTGGTTTGGTCTTGGGCGCTAGCACAGATACGCAGTATTTT. The full variable domain, rest sourced from reference TRBV12-5 and TRBJ2-3, is DARVTQTPRHKVTEMGQEVTMRCQPILGHNTVFWYRQTMMQGLELLAYFRNRAPLDDSGMPKDRFSAEMPDATLATLKIQPSEPRDSAVYFCASGLVLGASTDTQYFGPGTRLTVL.

The chain combines TRBV30 with TRBJ1-1; D not resolved. This CDR3 is built from 11 residues. Germline lookup yields CDR1 GTSNPN and CDR2 SVGIG (reference sequence). The V end lost 4 bases, the J end lost 7 bases, and 10 bases lay between the germline ends. The CDR3: CAWNSVNEAFF. The CDR3 DNA is TGTGCCTGGAACTCAGTAAATGAAGCTTTCTTT.

CDR3: CAWSDSVWTEAFF. The CDR3 DNA reads TGTGCCTGGAGTGACTCCGTCTGGACTGAAGCTTTCTTT. This chain uses TRBV30 with TRBJ1-1; D is uncertain. CDR1 is GTSNPN, CDR2 SVGIG, per germline (reference sequence). Trimming cost V 1 base and J 5 bases, with 11 bases left between them. The CDR3 is 13 amino acids.

This chain links TRBV28 with TRBJ1-2, with a weak D call TRBD1 (6 bases). The germline V and J ends were trimmed by 8 bases and 4 bases, with 14 bases remaining between them. This CDR3 has 13 amino acids. Germline values: CDR1 MDHEN, CDR2 SYDVKM. The CDR3 sequence is CASAPDRTYGYTF. The CDR3 region has the DNA TGTGCCAGCGCTCCCGACAGGACCTATGGCTACACCTTC.

The chain employs TRBV30 and TRBJ1-1; 7 bases map to TRBD1. This CDR3 region has 12 residues. Germline CDR1 and CDR2: GTSNPN and SVGIG (reference sequence). V was pared by 1 base and J by 7 bases, with 3 bases of the junction left unmatched. CDR3 loop: CAWSGDRLEAFF. The DNA of the CDR3 is TGTGCCTGGAGTGGGGACAGACTTGAAGCTTTCTTT.

The chain employs TRBV11-2 and TRBJ2-2; a possible D gene is TRBD2 (6 bases). Trimming took 5 bases from V and 9 from J, leaving 10 bases between them. The CDR3 is made up of 12 amino acids. Germline V gene lookup returns CDR1 SGHAT and CDR2 FQNNGV. The CDR3 region is CASSAGYRELFF. In nucleotides, the CDR3 is TGTGCCAGCAGCGCGGGGTACCGGGAGCTGTTTTTT. Combining the CDR3 with reference TRBV11-2 and TRBJ2-2 gives the whole variable domain EAGVAQSPRYKIIEKRQSVAFWCNPISGHATLYWYQQILGQGPKLLIQFQNNGVVDDSQLPKDRFSAERLKGVDSTLKIQPAKLEDSAVYLCASSAGYRELFFGEGSRLTVL.

V gene TRBV11-1 combines with J gene TRBJ2-2; the D gene is possibly TRBD1 (6 bases). V was clipped by 5 bases and J by 4 bases, with 17 bases between them. Per the germline V gene, CDR1 is SGHAT and CDR2 is FQDESV (reference sequence). CDR3 length: 16 residues. The CDR3 protein is CASSPKEGDPTGELFF. CDR3 nucleotides: TGTGCCAGCAGCCCCAAAGAGGGGGACCCCACCGGGGAGCTGTTTTTT.

V is TRBV19 and J is TRBJ2-3, with D possibly matching TRBD2 (5 bases). This CDR3 is 16 amino acids long. The V gene lost 10 bases and the J gene lost 2 bases, with 22 bases spanning the gap. Germline V gives CDR1 LNHDA, CDR2 SQIVND (reference sequence). The CDR3 sequence is CATQRGGRSDTDTQYF. DNA of the CDR3: TGTGCCACCCAGAGAGGCGGGCGCAGTGACACAGATACGCAGTATTTT.

The chain has TRBV28 and TRBJ1-4; D ambiguous. Germline V CDR1 and CDR2: MDHEN, SYDVKM. V lost 7 bases and J lost 8, with 17 bases in between. CDR3 length equals 14 residues. The CDR3 region has the DNA TGTGCCAGCACCAAGGACGGAGGTTGGGAAAAACTGTTTTTT. Residues: CASTKDGGWEKLFF.

The chain couples TRBV28 to TRBJ1-5; D is perhaps TRBD1 (5 bases). V was trimmed by 3 bases and J by 0 bases, leaving 9 bases between them. Germline V gene sequence: CDR1 MDHEN, CDR2 SYDVKM. CDR3 length equals 15 residues. CDR3 in DNA: TGTGCCAGCAGTTTCGGACACGATAGCAATCAGCCCCAGCATTTT. The encoded protein is CASSFGHDSNQPQHF.

This chain joins TRBV6-1 and TRBJ1-5; D is undetermined. Germline V CDR1 and CDR2: MNHNS, SASEGT. The V end was cut by 2 bases, the J end by 0 bases, with 17 bases between. The CDR3 consists of 18 residues. CDR3 in DNA: TGTGCCAGCAGTGAAAAGGGTATGTACACCCATAGCAATCAGCCCCAGCATTTT. The encoded protein is CASSEKGMYTHSNQPQHF.

The gene calls are TRBV5-4 and TRBJ1-2, with D unresolved. Between the trimmed V and J ends, which lost 2 bases and 8 bases, there was a span of 10 bases. The CDR3 is 12 residues long. Germline CDR1 is SGHNT and CDR2 is YYREEE (reference sequence). DNA of the CDR3: TGTGCCAGCAGCTTAGACTCCAGGGGCTACACCTTC. Translated, it gives CASSLDSRGYTF. Complete variable domain (other parts from reference TRBV5-4 and TRBJ1-2): ETGVTQSPTHLIKTRGQQVTLRCSSQSGHNTVSWYQQALGQGPQFIFQYYREEENGRGNFPPRFSGLQFPNYSSELNVNALELDDSALYLCASSLDSRGYTFGSGTRLTVV.

The chain combines TRBV6-5 with TRBJ2-1; 7 bases fit TRBD2. From germline, CDR1 is MNHEY and CDR2 SVGAGI. The ends lost 4 bases at V and 2 bases at J; junction bases unmatched: 8. The CDR3 extends over 16 amino acids. For the CDR3, the DNA is TGTGCCAGCAGTTTTGAGGGAGGGAATACCTACAATGAGCAGTTCTTC. This encodes CASSFEGGNTYNEQFF.

The chain employs TRBV2 and TRBJ2-4, with D maybe TRBD1 (6 bases). The CDR3 has 16 residues. The germline CDR1 and CDR2 sequences are SNHLY and FYNNEI. Trimming removed 6 bases at V and 2 bases at J, with 17 bases between. CDR3 protein: CASRPLHRESKNIQYF. The CDR3 DNA reads TGTGCCAGCAGACCTCTACACAGGGAATCCAAAAACATTCAGTACTTC.

This chain links TRBV7-2 with TRBJ2-7; no definite D call. Trimming shortened V by 3 bases and J by 0 bases, and 12 bases separated the two germline ends. The V gene's germline CDR1 is SGHTA and CDR2 FQGNSA. CDR3 length: 15 residues. The CDR3 here is CASSFDSTSSYEQYF. The CDR3 DNA reads as TGTGCCAGCAGCTTTGACTCCACGAGCTCCTACGAGCAGTACTTC.

The chain employs TRBV5-8 and TRBJ1-4, with D unclear. CDR1 and CDR2 (germline): SGHTS, YDEGEE. The CDR3 extends over 15 amino acids. V gave up 0 bases and J gave up 8 bases, with 14 bases separating them. CDR3 DNA: TGTGCCAGCAGCTTGGAGTGGAGACTCGGGGAAAAACTGTTTTTT. Its protein product is CASSLEWRLGEKLFF.

The chain employs TRBV28 and TRBJ1-1; no definite D call. The CDR3 runs 14 residues. CDR1 MDHEN and CDR2 SYDVKM come from the germline V gene. The V gene lost 3 bases and the J gene lost 4 bases, with 12 bases spanning the gap. The CDR3 nucleotides are TGTGCCAGCAGTTTGGGCCAGCTCAGCACTGAAGCTTTCTTT. Amino acid sequence: CASSLGQLSTEAFF.

A single count supports this clone. Within the sample, other DNA sequences also encode this same CDR3. V is TRBV27 and J is TRBJ2-7; perhaps TRBD1 as D (5 bases). This CDR3 is built from 13 residues. Germline V CDR1 and CDR2: MNHEY, SMNVEV (reference sequence). Trimming left V 6 bases short and J 3 bases short, with 12 bases between. The CDR3, as DNA: TGTGCCAGCAGCTTTGGCCAGGGCTACGAGCAGTACTTC. Its protein product is CASSFGQGYEQYF.

J is TRBJ1-2 and V is TRBV6-5, with TRBD1 matching over 8 bases. This CDR3 region has 12 residues. Trimming removed 7 bases from V and 6 bases from J; junction bases left unmatched: 4. Germline V gene lookup returns CDR1 MNHEY and CDR2 SVGAGI. The CDR3 DNA is TGTGCCAGCACCCAGGGGGCTCATGGCTACACCTTC. Amino acid sequence: CASTQGAHGYTF.

The V gene is TRBV11-1, the J gene TRBJ2-7, with a possible D match to TRBD1 (5 bases). There are 13 residues in the CDR3. The V and J ends lost 5 bases and 5 bases respectively, with 13 bases between them. The germline CDR1 and CDR2 sequences are SGHAT and FQDESV (reference sequence). CDR3 in amino acids: CASSPGRAHEQYF. CDR3 in DNA: TGTGCCAGCAGCCCCGGCAGGGCCCACGAGCAGTACTTC.

This chain uses TRBV6-6 with TRBJ2-7, with D possibly being TRBD1 or TRBD2 (5 bases each). CDR1 and CDR2 (germline): MNHNY, SVGAGI (reference sequence). This CDR3 region has 14 residues. Between the trimmed V and J ends, which lost 5 bases and 3 bases, there was a span of 14 bases. CDR3 sequence reads: CASSGGRDNYEQYF. In DNA, the CDR3 is TGTGCCAGCAGTGGGGGTCGGGATAACTACGAGCAGTACTTC.

The V and J genes are TRBV7-8 and TRBJ2-3; D remains unclear. Germline V gene lookup returns CDR1 SGHVS and CDR2 FQNEAQ. V was cut by 0 bases and J by 1 base, with 11 bases left in between. The length of the CDR3 is 16 residues. In DNA, the CDR3 is TGTGCCAGCAGCTTAGCGCGGCCTCGCCGCACAGATACGCAGTATTTT. It codes for CASSLARPRRTDTQYF.

The chain carries TRBV11-3 and TRBJ2-2, with TRBD2 identical over 8 bases. Germline V gene lookup returns CDR1 SGHNT and CDR2 YENEEA. V lost 6 bases, J lost 7 bases, and 13 bases stayed unmatched. CDR3 length: 16 amino acids. Here the CDR3 reads CASSLKSGGPHGELFF. In DNA, the CDR3 is TGTGCCAGCAGTTTAAAAAGCGGGGGACCCCACGGGGAGCTGTTTTTT. The full variable domain, in which reference TRBV11-3 and TRBJ2-2 provide the parts outside the CDR3, is EAGVVQSPRYKIIEKKQPVAFWCNPISGHNTLYWYLQNLGQGPELLIRYENEEAVDDSQLPKDRFSAERLKGVDSTLKIQPAELGDSAVYLCASSLKSGGPHGELFFGEGSRLTVL.

DNA for the CDR3: TGTGCCAGCAGTTTAGGGGGGACAGGGGCAGAGACCCAGTACTTC. Amino acids: CASSLGGTGAETQYF. This chain connects TRBV28 to TRBJ2-5; TRBD1 matches 10 bases. V shed 2 bases and J 4 bases; nucleotides not matched to a gene: 4. The germline CDR1 and CDR2 sequences are MDHEN and SYDVKM. The CDR3 extends over 15 amino acids.

The V call is TRBV19, the J call TRBJ1-4; perhaps TRBD1 as D (5 bases). V was shortened by 6 bases and J by 5 bases, with 19 bases between the two germline ends. Germline lookup yields CDR1 LNHDA and CDR2 SQIVND (reference sequence). This CDR3 is 16 amino acids long. CDR3 sequence reads: CASRFTARAINEKLFF. CDR3 nucleotide sequence: TGTGCCAGTAGGTTCACAGCCAGGGCTATAAATGAAAAACTGTTTTTT.